This entry lists 11 T cell receptor beta chains sequenced from one sample in a study of shared clonotypes between healthy human individuals. Clones were sequenced by immunoSEQ multiplex PCR, and TCRdb holds only the in-frame ones, with some missing. The sample contains 650,000 to 700,000 clones, 90% of which appear only once. Sequenced sample: memory CD8+ T cells from PBMCs. This sample's subset: CD45RO+ cells pooled with CCR7-negative TemRA cells. These receptors originate from a man younger than 35 in good health. Some clones in this sample may be carry-over from other donors' samples.

CDR3 in DNA: TGCGCCAGCAGGAATCCCCAGTCAGGCGGAGGATACGAGCAGTACTTC. Its protein product is CASRNPQSGGGYEQYF. This rearrangement joins TRBV10-2 to TRBJ2-7; tentative D call: TRBD2 (5 bases). CDR1 WSHSY and CDR2 SAAADI come from the germline V gene. The CDR3 is 16 amino acids. V was shortened by 6 bases and J by 4 bases, with 22 bases between the two germline ends.

This clone was found a few times. The rearrangement links TRBV10-3 to TRBJ2-4, with 7 bases lining up with TRBD1. CDR1 is ENHRY and CDR2 is SYGVKD in the germline V gene. V shed 2 bases and J 0 bases; nucleotides not matched to a gene: 4. The CDR3 loop spans 16 amino acids. CDR3 sequence: CAISETGASAKNIQYF. The CDR3, as DNA: TGTGCCATCAGTGAGACAGGGGCTTCAGCCAAAAACATTCAGTACTTC.

The rearrangement joins TRBV7-2 to TRBJ1-2; the D is unclear. The germline CDR1 and CDR2 sequences are SGHTA and FQGNSA. V was trimmed by 5 bases and J by 2 bases, leaving 9 bases between them. The CDR3 is 13 residues long. The CDR3 sequence is CASSGRLNYGYTF. In DNA form, the CDR3 reads TGTGCCAGCAGCGGCAGGCTAAACTATGGCTACACCTTC. Together with reference TRBV7-2 and TRBJ1-2, the CDR3 gives the full variable domain: GAGVSQSPSNKVTEKGKDVELRCDPISGHTALYWYRQSLGQGLEFLIYFQGNSAPDKSGLPSDRFSAERTGGSVSTLTIQRTQQEDSAVYLCASSGRLNYGYTFGSGTRLTVV.

About this clone: The same CDR3 arises from other DNA sequences in this sample as well. The V and J genes are TRBV29-1 and TRBJ2-7, with TRBD2 as a possible D gene (5 bases). This CDR3 contains 13 residues. With 0 bases removed from V and 0 bases from J, the gap between germline ends came to 6 bases. Germline CDR1 SQVTM, CDR2 ANQGSEA. The DNA of the CDR3 is TGCAGCGTTGAAGACCGGGGCTCCTACGAGCAGTACTTC. It translates to CSVEDRGSYEQYF.

The chain carries TRBV11-2 and TRBJ2-1, with 9 bases that match TRBD1. CDR3 size: 16 residues. With V trimmed by 5 bases and J by 4 bases, 9 bases remained unmatched. The germline V gene encodes CDR1 SGHAT and CDR2 FQNNGV. The CDR3 spells CASSGRGQGMYNEQFF. CDR3 DNA sequence: TGTGCCAGCAGCGGGAGAGGACAGGGGATGTACAATGAGCAGTTCTTC.

J is TRBJ2-1 and V is TRBV29-1; TRBD2 aligns across 11 bases. The CDR3 runs to 13 residues. After removal of 2 bases from V and 7 bases from J, the junction contained 1 base not matched to a gene. Germline CDR1 and CDR2: SQVTM and ANQGSEA. This CDR3 is CSVELAGGNEQFF. The DNA for the CDR3 is TGCAGCGTTGAACTAGCGGGGGGTAATGAGCAGTTCTTC.

The rearrangement links TRBV28 to TRBJ2-5; weak D call: TRBD1 (7 bases). The CDR3 totals 13 residues. Trimming cost V 5 bases and J 3 bases, with 10 bases left between them. Germline CDR1 reads MDHEN; CDR2 reads SYDVKM. The CDR3 DNA is TGTGCCAGCAGTCTCAGGGGGGAAGAGACCCAGTACTTC. This translates into CASSLRGEETQYF.

The chain links TRBV5-4 to TRBJ2-2; 10 nucleotides agree with TRBD2. The germline V gene has CDR1 SGHNT and CDR2 YYREEE (reference sequence). CDR3 size: 16 residues. Losses at the gene ends were 4 bases for V and 4 bases for J; bases not matched to a gene: 7. This CDR3 is CASSHGLAELTGELFF. Written as DNA, the CDR3 is TGTGCCAGCAGCCACGGACTAGCGGAACTCACCGGGGAGCTGTTTTTT. The variable domain in full, with the rest retrieved from reference TRBV5-4 and TRBJ2-2, is ETGVTQSPTHLIKTRGQQVTLRCSSQSGHNTVSWYQQALGQGPQFIFQYYREEENGRGNFPPRFSGLQFPNYSSELNVNALELDDSALYLCASSHGLAELTGELFFGEGSRLTVL.

V usage is TRBV19 and J usage is TRBJ1-2, with D possibly TRBD1 on 6 matching bases. The CDR3 contains 12 residues. Between the trimmed V and J ends, which lost 4 bases and 7 bases, there was a span of 10 bases. In germline, CDR1 is LNHDA, CDR2 SQIVND (reference sequence). The CDR3 is CASSNRAGGYTF. For the CDR3, the DNA is TGTGCCAGTAGTAACAGGGCCGGTGGCTACACCTTC. Using reference TRBV19 and TRBJ1-2 for the parts outside the CDR3, the full variable domain is DGGITQSPKYLFRKEGQNVTLSCEQNLNHDAMYWYRQDPGQGLRLIYYSQIVNDFQKGDIAEGYSVSREKKESFPLTVTSAQKNPTAFYLCASSNRAGGYTFGSGTRLTVV.

V is TRBV4-1 and J is TRBJ1-1; 7 positions match TRBD1. V lost 4 bases to trimming and J lost 3 bases; unmatched junction nucleotides: 5. Germline V gene lookup returns CDR1 MGHRA and CDR2 YSYEKL. CDR3 length equals 14 residues. The CDR3 DNA reads TGCGCCAGCAGCCCATGGCAGGGGGACACTGAAGCTTTCTTT. Translating gives CASSPWQGDTEAFF.

The chain combines TRBV6-1 with TRBJ1-2; 9 bases are shared with TRBD1. This CDR3 spans 15 amino acids. The germline gives CDR1 MNHNS, CDR2 SASEGT. J gave up 3 bases and V 8 bases, and 10 bases lay outside the gene matches. CDR3 in amino acids: CASLPSGQGYYGYTF. The CDR3 bases are TGTGCCAGCCTCCCCTCGGGACAGGGATACTATGGCTACACCTTC.